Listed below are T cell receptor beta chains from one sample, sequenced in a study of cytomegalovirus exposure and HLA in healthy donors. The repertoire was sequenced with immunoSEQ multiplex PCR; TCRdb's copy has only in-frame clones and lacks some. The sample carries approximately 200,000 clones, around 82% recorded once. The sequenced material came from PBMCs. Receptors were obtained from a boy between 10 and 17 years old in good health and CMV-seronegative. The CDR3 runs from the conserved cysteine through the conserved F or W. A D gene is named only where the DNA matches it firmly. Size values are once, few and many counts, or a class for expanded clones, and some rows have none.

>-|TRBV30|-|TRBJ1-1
TGTGCCTGGAGTGCGGGGGAGCTTCTTAACACTGAAGCTTTCTTT
CAWSAGELLNTEAFF
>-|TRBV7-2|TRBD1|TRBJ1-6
TGTGCCAGCAGCTCGGACAGGCCCAGCTCCTATAATTCACCCCTCCACTTT
CASSSDRPSSYNSPLHF
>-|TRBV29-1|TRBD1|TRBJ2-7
TGCAGCGTTTCCCCCGGGACAGGGGGCTCCTACGAGCAGTACTTC
CSVSPGTGGSYEQYF
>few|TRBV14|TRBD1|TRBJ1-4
TGTGCCAGCAGCCGGTACAGGGGGGATGAAAAACTGTTTTTT
CASSRYRGDEKLFF
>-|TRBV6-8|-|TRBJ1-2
TGTGCCAGCAGTTACTGCTGGCGGTTCTATGGCTACACCTTC
CASSYCWRFYGYTF
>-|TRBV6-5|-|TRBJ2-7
TGTGCCAGCAGTTCCTTTGACAGAAACTCCTACGAGCAGTACTTC
CASSSFDRNSYEQYF
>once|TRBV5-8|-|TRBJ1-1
TGTGCCAGCAGCCAACGGATGGCTAGGACTGAAGCTTTCTTT
CASSQRMARTEAFF
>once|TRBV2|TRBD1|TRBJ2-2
TGTGCCAGCAGATCGGGACAGGGGAACACCGGGGAGCTGTTTTTT
CASRSGQGNTGELFF
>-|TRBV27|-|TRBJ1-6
TGTGCCAGCAGTCAAGGACAGTTCTATAATTCACCCCTCCACTTT
CASSQGQFYNSPLHF
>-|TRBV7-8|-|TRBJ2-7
TGTGCCAGCAGCTTACACAGCTACGAGCAGTACTTC
CASSLHSYEQYF
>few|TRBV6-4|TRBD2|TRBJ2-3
TGTGCCAGCAGTGACCGGGGAGGGGAAGATACGCAGTATTTT
CASSDRGGEDTQYF
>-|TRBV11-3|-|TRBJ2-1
TGTGCCAGCAGTTTAACGGTGGGGCCCTACAATGAGCAGTTCTTC
CASSLTVGPYNEQFF
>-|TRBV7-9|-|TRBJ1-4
TGTTCCAGCAGCTTGGGAGGGGATAAGGCTGAAAAACTGTTTTTT
CSSSLGGDKAEKLFF
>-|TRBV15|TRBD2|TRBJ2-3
TGTGCCACCCGATTAGCGGGGGTAAGCACAGATACGCAGTATTTT
CATRLAGVSTDTQYF
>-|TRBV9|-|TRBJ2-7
TGTGCCAGCAGCGGTCGGACAGAGCCCTACGAGCAGTACTTC
CASSGRTEPYEQYF
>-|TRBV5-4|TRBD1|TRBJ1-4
TGTGCCAGCAGCGCGGGACAGGGAAAGGAAAAACTGTTTTTT
CASSAGQGKEKLFF
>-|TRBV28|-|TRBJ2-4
TGTGCCAGCAGTTTATCCTATGTAGCCAAAAACATTCAGTACTTC
CASSLSYVAKNIQYF
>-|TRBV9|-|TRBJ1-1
TGTGCCAGCAGCCCAGGAAACACTGAAGCTTTCTTT
CASSPGNTEAFF
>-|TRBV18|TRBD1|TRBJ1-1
TGTGCCAGCTCACCCAACTTGGGGACAGGCAACACTGAAGCTTTCTTT
CASSPNLGTGNTEAFF
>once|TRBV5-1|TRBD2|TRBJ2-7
TGCGCCAGCAGCGCGGGACTAGCGGGATCCTACGAGCAGTACTTC
CASSAGLAGSYEQYF
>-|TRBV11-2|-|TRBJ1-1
TGTGCCAGCAGCTTAGACCATCTGGGGCTAAACACTGAAGCTTTCTTT
CASSLDHLGLNTEAFF
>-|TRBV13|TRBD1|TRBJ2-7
TGTGCCAGCAGCTTAATGTCCGGGACAGTTAAGTACGAGCAGTACTTC
CASSLMSGTVKYEQYF
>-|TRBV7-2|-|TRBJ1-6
TGTGCCAGCAGCTTAGAACAGGCCGGGCCTAATTCACCCCTCCACTTT
CASSLEQAGPNSPLHF
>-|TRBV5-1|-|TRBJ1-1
TGCGCCAGCAGCACTAACACTGAAGCTTTCTTT
CASSTNTEAFF
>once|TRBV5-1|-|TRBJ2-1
TGCGCCAGCAGAGGGGGATGGGATGAGCAGTTCTTC
CASRGGWDEQFF
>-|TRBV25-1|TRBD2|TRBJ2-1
TGTGCCAGCAGTGGATCGCTAGCGGCCTCCTACAATGAGCAGTTCTTC
CASSGSLAASYNEQFF
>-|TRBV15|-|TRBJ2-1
TGTGCCACCAGCCATACCGGGACTTTGAACAATGAGCAGTTCTTC
CATSHTGTLNNEQFF
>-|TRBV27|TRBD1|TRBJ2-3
TGTGCCAGCAGTGTGGGACAGACCCTCGGCACAGATACGCAGTATTTT
CASSVGQTLGTDTQYF
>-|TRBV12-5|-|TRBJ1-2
TGTGCTAGTGGTTTCGGCTATGGCTACACCTTC
CASGFGYGYTF
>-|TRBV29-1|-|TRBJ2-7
TGCAGCGTTGGGGCCTTGGGCAGGGTCGAGCAGTACTTC
CSVGALGRVEQYF
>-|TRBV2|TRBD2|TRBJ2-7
TGTGCCAGCAGGGGAACTAGCGGCTCCTACGAGCAGTACTTC
CASRGTSGSYEQYF
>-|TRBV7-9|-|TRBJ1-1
TGTGCCAGCAGCCAACAGGGTGCACAGACTGAAGCTTTCTTT
CASSQQGAQTEAFF
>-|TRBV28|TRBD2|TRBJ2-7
TGTGCCAGCAGTTTATGGACTAGCGGGAGAGCCGGGCGCGAGCAGTACTTC
CASSLWTSGRAGREQYF
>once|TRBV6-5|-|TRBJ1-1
TGTGCCAGCAGTTACTCGACAGCTGAAGCTTTCTTT
CASSYSTAEAFF
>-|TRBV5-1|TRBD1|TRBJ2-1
TGCGCCAGCAGCTCGAACAGGGGTTGGGACAATGAGCAGTTCTTC
CASSSNRGWDNEQFF
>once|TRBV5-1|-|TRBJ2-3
TGCGCCAGCAGCTTGGAAGCCTCTCCCAAGAAAGATACGCAGTATTTT
CASSLEASPKKDTQYF
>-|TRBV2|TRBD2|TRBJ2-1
TGTGCCAGCAGTCCCTGGACTAGCGGGAGGCCTTACAATGAGCAGTTCTTC
CASSPWTSGRPYNEQFF
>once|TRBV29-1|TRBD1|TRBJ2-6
TGCAGCGTTGAAGATTGGAGACAGGGGATATCTTCTGGGGCCAACGTCCTGACTTTC
CSVEDWRQGISSGANVLTF
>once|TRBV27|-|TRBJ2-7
TGTGCCAGCAGGGGAGAGGGGACTGCCCCCTACGAGCAGTACTTC
CASRGEGTAPYEQYF
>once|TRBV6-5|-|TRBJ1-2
TGTGCCAGCGTACTCAACAGGGACCGGGTCTATGGCTACACCTTC
CASVLNRDRVYGYTF
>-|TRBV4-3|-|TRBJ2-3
TGCGCCAGCAGCCAAGGATCGCTACGAGATACGCAGTATTTT
CASSQGSLRDTQYF
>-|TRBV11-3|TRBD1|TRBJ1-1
TGTGCCAGCAGCTCCCATAGACAGGGAGAAGCTTTCTTT
CASSSHRQGEAFF
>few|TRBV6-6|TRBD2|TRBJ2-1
TGTGCCAGCAGGCTGACTAGCGGGAGTTCATTGGAGCAGTTCTTC
CASRLTSGSSLEQFF
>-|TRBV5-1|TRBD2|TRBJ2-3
TGCGCCAGCAAGGAGACTAGCGGGAGCCAGGGCACAGATACGCAGTATTTT
CASKETSGSQGTDTQYF
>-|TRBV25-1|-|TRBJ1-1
TGTGCCAGCAGTTTTCGGGGGAGCTCTGAAGCTTTCTTT
CASSFRGSSEAFF
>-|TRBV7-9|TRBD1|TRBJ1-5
TGTGCCAGCATGGACGGGACAGCGGGTAGCAATCAGCCCCAGCATTTT
CASMDGTAGSNQPQHF